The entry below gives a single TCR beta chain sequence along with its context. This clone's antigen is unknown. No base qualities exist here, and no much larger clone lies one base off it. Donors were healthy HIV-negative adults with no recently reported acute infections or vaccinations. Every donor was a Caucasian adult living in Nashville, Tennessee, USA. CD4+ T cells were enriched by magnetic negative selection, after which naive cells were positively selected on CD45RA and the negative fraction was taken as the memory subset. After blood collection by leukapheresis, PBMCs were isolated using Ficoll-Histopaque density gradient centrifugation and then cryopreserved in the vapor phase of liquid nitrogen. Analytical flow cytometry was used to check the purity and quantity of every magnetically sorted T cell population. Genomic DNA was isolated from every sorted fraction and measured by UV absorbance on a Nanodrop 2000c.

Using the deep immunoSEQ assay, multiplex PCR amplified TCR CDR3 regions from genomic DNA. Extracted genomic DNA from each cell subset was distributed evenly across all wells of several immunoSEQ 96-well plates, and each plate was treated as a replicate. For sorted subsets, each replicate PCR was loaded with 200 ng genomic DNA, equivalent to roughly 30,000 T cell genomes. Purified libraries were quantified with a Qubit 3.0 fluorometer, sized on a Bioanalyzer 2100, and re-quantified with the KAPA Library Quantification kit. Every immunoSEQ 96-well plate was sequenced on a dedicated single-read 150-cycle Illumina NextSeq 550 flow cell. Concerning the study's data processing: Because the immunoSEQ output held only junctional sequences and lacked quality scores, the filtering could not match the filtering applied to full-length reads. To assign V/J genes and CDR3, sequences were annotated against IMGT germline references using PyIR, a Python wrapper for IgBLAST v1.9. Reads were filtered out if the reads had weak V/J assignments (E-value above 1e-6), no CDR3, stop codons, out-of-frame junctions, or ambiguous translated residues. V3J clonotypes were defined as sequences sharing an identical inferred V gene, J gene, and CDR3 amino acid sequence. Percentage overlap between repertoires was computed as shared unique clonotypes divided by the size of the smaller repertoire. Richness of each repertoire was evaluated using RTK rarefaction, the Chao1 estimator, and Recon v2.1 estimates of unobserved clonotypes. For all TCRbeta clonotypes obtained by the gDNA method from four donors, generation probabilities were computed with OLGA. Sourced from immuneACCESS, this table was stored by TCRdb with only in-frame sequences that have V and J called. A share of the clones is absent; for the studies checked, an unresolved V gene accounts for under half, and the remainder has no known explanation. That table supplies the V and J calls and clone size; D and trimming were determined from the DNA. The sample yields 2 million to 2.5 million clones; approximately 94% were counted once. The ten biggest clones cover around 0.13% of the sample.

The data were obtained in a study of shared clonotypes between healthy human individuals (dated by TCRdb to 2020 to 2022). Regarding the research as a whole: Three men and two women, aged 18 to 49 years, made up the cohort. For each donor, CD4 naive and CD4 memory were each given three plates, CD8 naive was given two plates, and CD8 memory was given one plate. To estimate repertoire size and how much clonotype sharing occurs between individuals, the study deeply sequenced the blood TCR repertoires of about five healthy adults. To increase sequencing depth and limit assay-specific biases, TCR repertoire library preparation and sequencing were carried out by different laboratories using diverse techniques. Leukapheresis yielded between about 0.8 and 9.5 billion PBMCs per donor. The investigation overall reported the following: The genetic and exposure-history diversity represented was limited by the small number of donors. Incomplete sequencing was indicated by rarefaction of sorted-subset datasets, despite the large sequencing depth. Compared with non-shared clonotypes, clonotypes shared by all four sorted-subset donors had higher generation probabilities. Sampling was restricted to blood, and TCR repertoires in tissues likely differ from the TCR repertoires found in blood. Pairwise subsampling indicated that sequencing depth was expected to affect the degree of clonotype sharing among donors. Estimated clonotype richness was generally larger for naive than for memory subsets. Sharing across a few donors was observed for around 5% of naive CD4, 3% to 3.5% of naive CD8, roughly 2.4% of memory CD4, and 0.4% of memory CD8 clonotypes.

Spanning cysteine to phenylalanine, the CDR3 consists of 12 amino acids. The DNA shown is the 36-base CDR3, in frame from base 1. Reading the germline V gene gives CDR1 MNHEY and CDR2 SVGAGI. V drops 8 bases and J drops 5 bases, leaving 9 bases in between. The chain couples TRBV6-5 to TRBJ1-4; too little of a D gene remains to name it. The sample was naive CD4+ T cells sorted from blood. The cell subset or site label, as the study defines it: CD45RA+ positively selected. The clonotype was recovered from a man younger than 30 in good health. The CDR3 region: CASGRRNEKLFF. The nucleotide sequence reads TGTGCCAGCGGCAGACGAAATGAAAAACTGTTTTTT.